These T cell receptor beta chains were read from a single sample in a study. TCRdb re-called the 5' RACE reads with MiXCR, one entry per CDR3 protein. The sample lists about 41,000 distinct CDR3 sequences; just under 30% were seen once. Sequencing used memory CD4+ T cells sorted from a lymph node. All receptors come from a female donor with breast cancer. Both conserved end residues are part of each CDR3. A D gene is named only where the DNA matches it firmly.

V gene,D gene,CDR3 protein
TRBV5-1,NA,CASSLGGRTSTEAFF
TRBV29-1,TRBD2,CSVEGGGAYNEQFF
TRBV7-2,TRBD1,CASSSTYGQGTLHF
TRBV5-1,TRBD1,CASSYTGGEETQYF
TRBV5-1,TRBD1,CASSRGGTGEETQYF
TRBV6-2/TRBV6-3,TRBD1,CASSYGAGGNEQFF
TRBV7-3,TRBD2,CASSSSGGRTQYF
TRBV25-1,NA,CASSEFGRLTYEQYF
TRBV27,NA,CASSLRGNSGNTIYF
TRBV7-2,TRBD2,CASSTRGGTYNEQFF
TRBV4-2,NA,CASSQAARQGPAYEQYF
TRBV18,NA,CASSPSQGGGETQYF
TRBV10-3,NA,CAISESQGRLNTEAFF
TRBV5-1,NA,CASSLPGEETQYF
TRBV9,NA,CASSASLGADTQYF
TRBV4-1,TRBD2,CASSQIPSGSVEQFF
TRBV28,NA,CASRGSGGGSWSYEQYF
TRBV4-2,NA,CASSQDNTGYNEQFF
TRBV20-1,TRBD2,CSATTSGDTYEQYF
TRBV7-2,TRBD1,CASSLGRDRVYF
TRBV5-4,NA,CASSLSGSYNEQFF